Listed below are T cell receptor beta chains from one sample, sequenced in a study of control samples from healthy donors and cancer patients. The assay was immunoSEQ multiplex PCR, and TCRdb's table has in-frame clones only and misses some. There are approximately 81,000 clones in the sample; about 94% occur only once, and 4.8% lies in the top ten. Sequenced: blood. Receptors were obtained from a woman under 30 in good health. CDR3s include the opening cysteine and the closing phenylalanine or tryptophan. The D gene is left open where the match is weak. Some rows have no size entry. The others give once, few or many, or a class for an expanded clone.

abundance | j_gene | v_gene | d_gene | CDR3nt | CDR3aa
. | TRBJ2-5 | TRBV20-1 | TRBD2 | TGCAGTGCTAGTTGGCTAGCGGGAGCAGAGACCCAGTACTTC | CSASWLAGAETQYF
. | TRBJ1-4 | TRBV25-1 | . | TGTGCCAGCAGTGAATCGGGGGTGATGGGTGAAAAACTGTTTTTT | CASSESGVMGEKLFF
. | TRBJ2-7 | TRBV7-2 | . | TGTGCCAGCAGCTTAGTAGGGGCAGACCACCTCTACGAGCAGTACTTC | CASSLVGADHLYEQYF
. | TRBJ1-2 | TRBV3-1/TRBV3-2 | TRBD1 | TGTGCCAGCAGCTTAAACGACAGGGGAAACTATGGCTACACCTTC | CASSLNDRGNYGYTF
. | TRBJ1-2 | TRBV25-1 | . | TGTGCCAGCAGTGACAGGGATATCTATGGCTACACCTTC | CASSDRDIYGYTF
. | TRBJ2-5 | TRBV9 | TRBD2 | TGTGCCAGCAGCGTAGGAGCTAGCGGGAGAAAACAAGAGACCCAGTACTTC | CASSVGASGRKQETQYF
. | TRBJ2-2 | TRBV7-3 | TRBD2 | TGTGCCAGCAGCCCGAAGAGGACTAGCGGGTACACCGGGGAGCTGTTTTTT | CASSPKRTSGYTGELFF
once | TRBJ2-5 | TRBV11-2 | TRBD1 | TGTGCCAGCAGCTTGGAGGACAGGGCAGGAGAGACCCAGTACTTC | CASSLEDRAGETQYF
. | TRBJ1-1 | TRBV12-5 | . | TGTGCTAGTGCGACCTCCATGGACGGGTACACTGAAGCTTTCTTT | CASATSMDGYTEAFF
. | TRBJ2-5 | TRBV18 | . | TGTGCCAGCTCACCACTGGGAGACCAAGAGACCCAGTACTTC | CASSPLGDQETQYF
. | TRBJ1-1 | TRBV6-1 | . | TGTGCCAGCAGTGCACCCGAACGGGGCCGGAACACTGAAGCTTTCTTT | CASSAPERGRNTEAFF
. | TRBJ2-5 | TRBV28 | TRBD2 | TGTGCCAGCAGTGGGCCGGGACTAGTAGAAGAGACCCAGTACTTC | CASSGPGLVEETQYF
. | TRBJ2-6 | TRBV29-1 | TRBD2 | TGCAGCGTCAGAGCGGGGCGATCGTCTGGGGCCAACGTCCTGACTTTC | CSVRAGRSSGANVLTF
. | TRBJ2-1 | TRBV5-1 | TRBD2 | TGCGCCAGCAGCTTTACATCTAGCGGTTCCTACAATGAGCAGTTCTTC | CASSFTSSGSYNEQFF
. | TRBJ2-3 | TRBV12-3/TRBV12-4 | . | TGTGCCAGCAGTTCTCTTGGGAACCCCCAGTATTTT | CASSSLGNPQYF
. | TRBJ2-5 | TRBV10-3 | . | TGTGCCATCAGTACGGGCGTGGAGACCCAGTACTTC | CAISTGVETQYF
once | TRBJ1-1 | TRBV28 | TRBD1 | TGTGCCAGCGTCCCCCAGGGGGCGGTTACTGAAGCTTTCTTT | CASVPQGAVTEAFF
. | TRBJ2-1 | TRBV27 | TRBD1 | TGTGCCAGCAGTTTCCGACGGGACAGGGGATCCTACAATGAGCAGTTCTTC | CASSFRRDRGSYNEQFF
. | TRBJ1-6 | TRBV3-1/TRBV3-2 | TRBD1 | TGTGCCAGCAGCCCAGGACAGGATAATTCACCCCTCCACTTT | CASSPGQDNSPLHF
. | TRBJ2-1 | TRBV6-4 | TRBD2 | TGTGCCAGCAGTAAGAGAACGGGAGGCAATGAGCAGTTCTTC | CASSKRTGGNEQFF
. | TRBJ1-4 | TRBV18 | . | TGTGCCAGCTCACCCTCACAACAGGGTGAGGGTGAAAAACTGTTTTTT | CASSPSQQGEGEKLFF
. | TRBJ2-5 | TRBV9 | . | TGTGCCAGCAGCGTAGGGTGGGGCAGGGAGACCCAGTACTTC | CASSVGWGRETQYF
. | TRBJ1-1 | TRBV4-1 | . | TGCGCCAGCAGCCAAAAGGTCGCGGGGATTACGGCCATGAACACTGAAGCTTTCTTT | CASSQKVAGITAMNTEAFF
. | TRBJ2-5 | TRBV7-7 | TRBD2 | TGTGCCAGCAGCTTGTGGACTAGCGGGAGAGAGACCCAGTACTTC | CASSLWTSGRETQYF
. | TRBJ1-6 | TRBV27 | TRBD1 | TGTGCCAGCAGCCGGACAGGGTCCTATAATTCACCCCTCCACTTT | CASSRTGSYNSPLHF
. | TRBJ1-1 | TRBV5-1 | . | TGCGCCAGCAGCTTGGAGGGTCGGACTGAAGCTTTCTTT | CASSLEGRTEAFF
. | TRBJ2-3 | TRBV7-2 | TRBD1 | TGTGCCAGCAGCTTGGACAGGAGTACAGATACGCAGTATTTT | CASSLDRSTDTQYF
. | TRBJ1-3 | TRBV3-1/TRBV3-2 | . | TGTGCCAGCAGCCAAATGGTTTTCCAGGCACCTAACTCTGGAAACACCATATATTTT | CASSQMVFQAPNSGNTIYF
. | TRBJ1-3 | TRBV28 | . | TGTGCCAGCAGTCCCCCCGGAAACACCATATATTTT | CASSPPGNTIYF
. | TRBJ2-3 | TRBV28 | . | TGTGCCAGCAGCAAAGCTGGGAAATACAGCACAGATACGCAGTATTTT | CASSKAGKYSTDTQYF
. | TRBJ2-1 | TRBV6-6 | . | TGTGCCAGCAGTTACTCTAGGGTCTACAATGAGCAGTTCTTC | CASSYSRVYNEQFF
. | TRBJ2-7 | TRBV7-9 | . | TGTGCCAGCAGCTTATTCCTAACCGAGCAGTACTTC | CASSLFLTEQYF
once | TRBJ2-3 | TRBV5-4 | TRBD1 | TGTGCCAGCAGGCCGGACAGGGAAAGCACAGATACGCAGTATTTT | CASRPDRESTDTQYF
. | TRBJ1-5 | TRBV27 | . | TGTGCCAGCAGTTTATCCGCACCCGGCCTATTGCCTCTATTCAATCAGCCCCAGCATTTT | CASSLSAPGLLPLFNQPQHF
. | TRBJ1-3 | TRBV5-8 | . | TGTGCCAGCAGCTTTCACGTGGGTGGCTCTGGAAACACCATATATTTT | CASSFHVGGSGNTIYF
. | TRBJ2-5 | TRBV5-1 | . | TGCGCCAGCAGGCCCATCGGACAGAGTCAAGAGACCCAGTACTTC | CASRPIGQSQETQYF
. | TRBJ1-1 | TRBV5-1 | . | TGCGCCAGCAGCACCTTATCAACGAACACTGAAGCTTTCTTT | CASSTLSTNTEAFF
. | TRBJ2-5 | TRBV7-8 | . | TGTGCCAGCAGCTTAGTCCTTCTAGCGCGCTGGAGGACCCAGTACTTC | CASSLVLLARWRTQYF
few | TRBJ1-5 | TRBV28 | . | TGTGCCAGCAGTTTGTTGGTTCAGCCCCAGCATTTT | CASSLLVQPQHF
. | TRBJ2-3 | TRBV10-1 | . | TGCGCCAGCAGTGAGTCGTTAGGGGACGGAGATACGCAGTATTTT | CASSESLGDGDTQYF
. | TRBJ2-6 | TRBV19 | TRBD1 | TGTGCCAGTAAACCGGAGGACAGGGGTATTGCCTCTGGGGCCAACGTCCTGACTTTC | CASKPEDRGIASGANVLTF
. | TRBJ1-1 | TRBV6-5 | TRBD1 | TGTGCCAGCAGTTACTCGCACCAGGGGGCGACTGAAGCTTTCTTT | CASSYSHQGATEAFF
. | TRBJ2-1 | TRBV12-5 | TRBD2 | TGTGCTAGTGGTCCTGATCCGACTAGCGGGAACTATGAGCAGTTCTTC | CASGPDPTSGNYEQFF
few | TRBJ1-5 | TRBV11-2 | . | TGTGCCAGCAGCTTAGATTGGGAGGGGACGCCCCAGCATTTT | CASSLDWEGTPQHF
. | TRBJ1-1 | TRBV6-2/TRBV6-3 | TRBD1 | TGTGCCAGCAGTCCGACCGGGACAGCCACCCGTGGGACTGAAGCTTTCTTT | CASSPTGTATRGTEAFF